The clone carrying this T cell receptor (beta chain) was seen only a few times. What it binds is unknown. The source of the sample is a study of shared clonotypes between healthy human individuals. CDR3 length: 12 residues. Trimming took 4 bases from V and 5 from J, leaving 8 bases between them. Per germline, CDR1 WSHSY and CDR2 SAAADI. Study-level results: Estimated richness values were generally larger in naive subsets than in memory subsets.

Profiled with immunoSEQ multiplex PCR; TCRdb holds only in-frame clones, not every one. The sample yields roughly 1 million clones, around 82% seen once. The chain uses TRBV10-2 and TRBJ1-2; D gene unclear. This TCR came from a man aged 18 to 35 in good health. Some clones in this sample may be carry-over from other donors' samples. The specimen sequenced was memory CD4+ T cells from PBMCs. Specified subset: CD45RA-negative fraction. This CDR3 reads CASSARLYGYTF. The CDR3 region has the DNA TGCGCCAGCAGTGCCAGACTATATGGCTACACCTTC.